This passage covers 32 T cell receptor beta chains from one sample sequenced in a study of blood T cells in healthy people across ages. A second PCR of roughly 7 to 11 cycles used a sample-barcoded 5' primer and a J-beta primer mix. TCRdb re-derived calls from the 5' RACE reads in MiXCR, one entry per CDR3 protein. The sample shows under 1 million distinct CDR3 sequences, under 55% of them seen only once. Sequencing was carried out using blood. These receptors were obtained from a man aged 60-69 years in good health.

The chain recombines TRBV7-9 with TRBJ1-6, with D unresolved. V was trimmed by 6 bases and J by 14 bases, leaving 14 bases between them. Germline-derived CDR1 and CDR2 are SEHNR and FQNEAQ (reference sequence). CDR3 length: 12 amino acids. CDR3 in DNA: TGTGCCAGCAGTAACGAGGGAAAGACCCTCCACTTT. Amino acid sequence: CASSNEGKTLHF.

CDR3 sequence: CASSQADRGRTDTQYF. For the CDR3, the DNA is TGCGCCAGCAGCCAAGCCGACAGGGGACGCACAGATACGCAGTATTTT. The chain couples TRBV4-3 to TRBJ2-3; 8 nucleotides match TRBD1. This CDR3 region has 16 residues. V trimming: 1 base; J trimming: 1 base; junction bases outside the gene matches: 4. Germline CDR1 LGHNA, CDR2 YSLEER.

This clonotype was seen a few times. The chain combines TRBV20-1 with TRBJ1-5; TRBD1 is a possible D gene (6 bases). In germline, CDR1 is DFQATT, CDR2 SNEGSKA (reference sequence). V was pared by 6 bases and J by 5 bases, with 11 bases between. This CDR3 spans 12 amino acids. CDR3 in DNA: TGCAGTGCCGGGAGGGGGGATCAGCCCCAGCATTTT. Translation gives CSAGRGDQPQHF.

This clonotype was counted once. The V and J genes are TRBV4-2 and TRBJ1-6; TRBD1 might be the D (6 bases). Per germline, CDR1 LGHNA and CDR2 YNFKEQ. The germline V and J ends were trimmed by 3 bases and 6 bases, with 15 bases remaining between them. This CDR3 comprises 16 residues. The CDR3 is CASSHDRDILNSPLHF. Here the CDR3 DNA reads TGTGCCAGCAGCCATGACCGGGACATTCTTAATTCACCCCTCCACTTT.

The chain joins TRBV20-1 to TRBJ2-3; TRBD2 matches 7 bases. The CDR3 is made up of 13 amino acids. Germline V gene data show CDR1 as DFQATT and CDR2 as SNEGSKA (reference sequence). V was clipped by 8 bases and J by 3 bases; unmatched bases: 8. Here the CDR3 DNA reads TGCAGTCCTTGCGCGGGGGTAACAGATACGCAGTATTTT. It codes for CSPCAGVTDTQYF.

This sequence joins TRBV7-2 and TRBJ1-4; TRBD1 matches at 8 bases. This CDR3 contains 15 residues. The V gene's germline CDR1 is SGHTA and CDR2 FQGNSA. V lost 5 bases to trimming and J lost 3 bases; unmatched junction nucleotides: 5. DNA of the CDR3: TGTGCCAGCAGCGCCAACAGGGGGTCTAATGAAAAACTGTTTTTT. Translation: CASSANRGSNEKLFF.

The rearrangement uses TRBV5-1 and TRBJ2-7; 13 bases align to TRBD2. The CDR3 spans 17 residues. CDR1 SGHRS and CDR2 YFSETQ come from the germline V gene. V was clipped by 4 bases and J by 1 base; unmatched bases: 8. Here the CDR3 reads CASSQRTSGGFSYEQYF. In DNA form, the CDR3 reads TGCGCCAGCAGCCAACGGACTAGCGGGGGTTTTTCCTACGAGCAGTACTTC.

Here the CDR3 reads CSAPGRGETYEQYF. The CDR3 DNA reads TGCAGTGCTCCGGGGCGGGGGGAAACCTACGAGCAGTACTTC. The chain links TRBV20-1 to TRBJ2-7; TRBD2 agrees at 8 bases. Trimming removed 5 bases from V and 2 bases from J; junction bases left unmatched: 8. This CDR3 has 14 residues. From germline, CDR1 is DFQATT and CDR2 SNEGSKA (reference sequence).

This clonotype was seen a handful of times. The chain is built from TRBV12-3 or TRBV12-4 and TRBJ1-1; D is unresolved. CDR3 length: 10 residues. Trimming pared 2 bases from V and 7 bases from J, leaving 2 bases between. The CDR3 region is CASSLFEAFF. The CDR3 bases are TGTGCCAGCAGTTTATTTGAAGCTTTCTTT.

V is TRBV12-3 or TRBV12-4 and J is TRBJ2-5, with D uncertain. The CDR3 has 13 residues. Trimming took off 7 bases at V and 5 bases at J, with 14 bases between the two ends. The CDR3 spells CASILTLGETQYF. CDR3 coding DNA: TGTGCCAGCATCCTAACTTTGGGGGAGACCCAGTACTTC.

CDR3 sequence: CASSLVGRGKADTQYF. The CDR3 nucleotides are TGTGCCAGCAGCTTAGTCGGCAGGGGGAAAGCAGATACGCAGTATTTT. The chain is built from TRBV7-2 and TRBJ2-3, with 7 bases lining up with TRBD1. The junction had 8 bases not matched to a gene; V was cut back by 1 base and J by 4 bases. The V gene's germline CDR1 is SGHTA and CDR2 FQGNSA. This CDR3 is built from 16 residues.

The chain joins TRBV4-3 to TRBJ2-7, with D tentatively TRBD1 (6 bases). This CDR3 comprises 15 residues. The V end lost 4 bases, the J end lost 6 bases, and 19 bases lay between the germline ends. From germline, CDR1 is LGHNA and CDR2 YSLEER. The CDR3 sequence: CASSPDRYRVGEQYF. CDR3 nucleotide sequence: TGCGCCAGCAGCCCAGACAGATACAGGGTGGGCGAGCAGTACTTC.

Here the CDR3 DNA reads TGTGCCAGCAGCTTATCCGGGTACACAGATACGCAGTATTTT. It translates to CASSLSGYTDTQYF. The J gene is TRBJ2-3, the V gene TRBV7-3, with unresolved D. Trimming removed 2 bases from V and 2 bases from J, with 8 bases in between. The germline CDR1 and CDR2 sequences are SGHTA and FQGTGA. CDR3 length equals 14 residues.

As concerns this clonotype: This may come from a read error, since a much larger clone is one base off. The V gene is TRBV14, the J gene TRBJ2-5; D is ambiguous. Germline loops: CDR1 SGHDN, CDR2 FVKESK. Trimming removed 4 bases at V and 0 bases at J, with 3 bases between. The CDR3 has 12 residues. The CDR3 DNA reads as TGTGCCAGCAGCCGGCACCAAGAGACCCAGTACTTC. It is translated as CASSRHQETQYF.

The table lists this clonotype with a few counts. The chain has TRBV7-9 and TRBJ2-3; D not resolved. This CDR3 is built from 13 residues. The V gene lost 7 bases and the J gene lost 1 base, with 9 bases spanning the gap. The V gene's germline CDR1 is SEHNR and CDR2 FQNEAQ (reference sequence). This CDR3 is CASKGGGTDTQYF. DNA for the CDR3: TGTGCCAGCAAGGGCGGAGGCACAGATACGCAGTATTTT.

This clonotype was observed a few times. J is TRBJ2-5 and V is TRBV25-1; D tentatively fits TRBD1 or TRBD2 (5 bases each). Trimming shortened V by 11 bases and J by 1 base, and 17 bases separated the two germline ends. CDR3 length: 14 residues. Germline CDR1 is MGHDK and CDR2 is SYGVNS. As DNA, the CDR3 is TGTGCCCCCCACTCGGGACGGATCCAAGAGACCCAGTACTTC. Amino acids: CAPHSGRIQETQYF. Combining the CDR3 with reference TRBV25-1 and TRBJ2-5 gives the whole variable domain EADIYQTPRYLVIGTGKKITLECSQTMGHDKMYWYQQDPGMELHLIHYSYGVNSTEKGDLSSESTVSRIRTEHFPLTLESARPSHTSQYLCAPHSGRIQETQYFGPGTRLLVL.

This clonotype came up once. Since a much larger clone is just one base distant, this may be a read error. The V call is TRBV7-2, the J call TRBJ2-4; 7 bases agree with TRBD1. The better agreement between TRBJ2-7 and the DNA end casts doubt on the J call. There are 15 residues in the CDR3. CDR1 is SGHTA and CDR2 is FQGNSA in the germline V gene. The CDR3 loop is CASSFDRETSHEQYF. The CDR3 bases are TGTGCCAGCAGCTTCGACAGGGAGACATCCCACGAGCAGTACTTC.

The sample holds one count of this clonotype. The rearrangement joins TRBV7-2 to TRBJ2-3; D unclear. This CDR3 has 14 residues. Germline values: CDR1 SGHTA, CDR2 FQGNSA. Trimming took off 5 bases at V and 1 base at J, with 10 bases between the two ends. The CDR3 nucleotides read TGTGCCAGCAGCCCAAGGTATCGCACAGATACGCAGTATTTT. Translation gives CASSPRYRTDTQYF.

This clonotype was recorded a few times. The chain employs TRBV28 and TRBJ2-1; unclear D gene. V dropped 4 bases and J dropped 10 bases, with 8 bases sitting between them. There are 11 residues in the CDR3. CDR1 is MDHEN and CDR2 is SYDVKM in the germline V gene. CDR3 amino acids: CASSSDGEQFF. The CDR3 coding sequence is TGTGCCAGCAGTTCCGACGGGGAGCAGTTCTTC.

This chain links TRBV6-1 with TRBJ1-2; no clear D gene. Germline values: CDR1 MNHNS, CDR2 SASEGT. The CDR3 sequence is 13 residues long. V lost 2 bases and J 8 bases, leaving 12 bases between the germline ends. This chain's CDR3 is CASSESGVGGYTF. The CDR3 bases are TGTGCCAGCAGTGAAAGTGGGGTAGGGGGCTACACCTTC.

J is TRBJ1-6 and V is TRBV7-2; 9 bases line up with TRBD1. CDR3 length: 18 residues. The trim removed 2 bases at V and 0 bases at J, leaving 5 bases unmatched. CDR1 SGHTA and CDR2 FQGNSA come from the germline V gene. The CDR3 protein is CASSLRTGDSSYNSPLHF. The CDR3 bases are TGTGCCAGCAGCTTAAGGACAGGGGATAGCTCCTATAATTCACCCCTCCACTTT. Using reference TRBV7-2 and TRBJ1-6 for the parts outside the CDR3, the full variable domain is GAGVSQSPSNKVTEKGKDVELRCDPISGHTALYWYRQSLGQGLEFLIYFQGNSAPDKSGLPSDRFSAERTGGSVSTLTIQRTQQEDSAVYLCASSLRTGDSSYNSPLHFGNGTRLTVT.

This clonotype was detected once. V gene TRBV2 combines with J gene TRBJ2-5, with D unclear. Germline CDR1 is SNHLY and CDR2 is FYNNEI. The CDR3 consists of 11 residues. Trimming took 3 bases from V and 11 from J, leaving 10 bases between them. Here the CDR3 DNA reads TGTGCCAGCAGTGAGTACTCTGAGCAGTACTTC. It codes for CASSEYSEQYF.

This clonotype was counted only a few times. V gene TRBV20-1 combines with J gene TRBJ2-7; TRBD1 matches at 8 bases. There are 15 residues in the CDR3. J lost 1 base, V lost 0 bases, and 5 bases had no gene match. From germline, CDR1 is DFQATT and CDR2 SNEGSKA (reference sequence). Written as DNA, the CDR3 is TGCAGTGCTAGAGATTGGACAGGGTGGTCCTACGAGCAGTACTTC. It specifies CSARDWTGWSYEQYF.

The chain employs TRBV12-3 or TRBV12-4 and TRBJ1-2; D remains ambiguous. V lost 5 bases and J 4 bases, leaving 17 bases between the germline ends. The CDR3 has 15 amino acids. The chain's CDR3 is CASSLGKGYPYGYTF. As DNA, the CDR3 is TGTGCCAGCAGTCTCGGGAAGGGCTACCCCTATGGCTACACCTTC.

This clonotype has more than one count but fewer than ten. The rearrangement links TRBV4-1 to TRBJ2-1; TRBD1 agrees at 7 bases. Germline-derived CDR1 and CDR2 are MGHRA and YSYEKL. J gave up 7 bases and V 2 bases, and 5 bases lay outside the gene matches. The CDR3 extends over 14 amino acids. The CDR3 DNA reads TGCGCCAGCAGCCAATCCGACAGGGTGAATGAGCAGTTCTTC. It specifies CASSQSDRVNEQFF.

The sample holds a few counts of this clonotype. The rearrangement uses TRBV20-1 and TRBJ2-6; D not certain. Trimming removed 0 bases from V and 0 bases from J, with 6 bases in between. This CDR3 region has 15 residues. Germline CDR1 reads DFQATT; CDR2 reads SNEGSKA (reference sequence). The CDR3 nucleotides are TGCAGTGCTAGAGATCGACGCTCTGGGGCCAACGTCCTGACTTTC. Protein product: CSARDRRSGANVLTF.

V gene TRBV14 combines with J gene TRBJ2-1, with D unclear. The CDR3 runs to 13 residues. Germline V lookup: CDR1 SGHDN, CDR2 FVKESK. Trimming removed 0 bases at V and 11 bases at J, with 11 bases between. CDR3 region: CASSQDSPTKQFF. The CDR3 DNA reads as TGTGCCAGCAGCCAAGATTCCCCAACTAAGCAGTTCTTC.

This clonotype was seen ten or more times. V usage is TRBV20-1 and J usage is TRBJ1-4; D possibly corresponds to TRBD1 (5 bases). Trimming stripped 6 bases from V and 1 base from J, with 18 bases between. CDR1 is DFQATT and CDR2 is SNEGSKA in the germline V gene (reference sequence). The CDR3 totals 16 residues. Here the CDR3 DNA reads TGCAGTGCCCCAACCGGGACCCCGGGAACTAATGAAAAACTGTTTTTT. Amino acids: CSAPTGTPGTNEKLFF.

This clonotype was counted only a few times. This chain joins TRBV6-2 or TRBV6-3 and TRBJ2-6; D call uncertain. Germline CDR1 and CDR2: MNHEY and SVGEGT. This CDR3 spans 19 amino acids. V was cut by 0 bases and J by 0 bases, with 15 bases left in between. CDR3 sequence: CASSYSEQPRGSGANVLTF. CDR3 nucleotide sequence: TGTGCCAGCAGTTACTCGGAACAGCCAAGAGGCTCTGGGGCCAACGTCCTGACTTTC.

The chain recombines TRBV11-2 with TRBJ1-2, with D possibly matching TRBD1 (5 bases). Trimming cost V 5 bases and J 7 bases, with 11 bases left between them. The CDR3 totals 12 residues. The germline CDR1 and CDR2 sequences are SGHAT and FQNNGV. The CDR3 nucleotides are TGTGCCAGCAGCGCACAGGAATCTGGCTACACCTTC. This gives the protein CASSAQESGYTF.

The chain recombines TRBV5-5 with TRBJ2-5, with TRBD2 identical over 8 bases. CDR1 and CDR2 from the germline V gene are SGHKS and YYEKEE (reference sequence). The CDR3 spans 16 residues. With V trimmed by 0 bases and J by 2 bases, 6 bases remained unmatched. CDR3 loop: CASSLGSGESQETQYF. DNA for the CDR3: TGTGCCAGCAGCTTGGGTAGCGGGGAATCGCAAGAGACCCAGTACTTC.

The sample holds a few counts of this clonotype. This chain uses TRBV3-1 with TRBJ2-4; TRBD2 aligns across 8 bases. The J call is in doubt because the DNA end fits TRBJ2-7 better. The CDR3 sequence is 15 residues long. The germline V gene has CDR1 LGHDT and CDR2 YNNKEL (reference sequence). CDR3 sequence reads: CASTTSSGASYEQYF. CDR3 nucleotide sequence: TGTGCCAGCACAACAAGTAGCGGGGCCTCCTACGAGCAGTACTTC.